This T cell receptor beta chain emerged from a study of blood T cell repertoires in COVID-19. Source study methods: Amplifying reference gene primers gave estimates of nucleated cell counts. The table came from immunoSEQ multiplex PCR; TCRdb's copy has only in-frame clones and leaves some out. D and trimming were read from the DNA, whereas the V and J calls and clone size are those reported in that table. The sample lists approximately 270,000 clones, around 88% occurring once. The V gene's germline CDR1 is SEHNR and CDR2 FQNEAQ (reference sequence). The CDR3 is made up of 11 amino acids. Trimming removed 5 bases from V and 7 bases from J, with 6 bases in between. This clone was seen ten or more times.

Sequencing was done on a sample of peripheral blood. The receptor comes from a man aged 25 to 45 with acute or convalescent COVID-19. The gene calls are TRBV7-9 and TRBJ2-1; D remains ambiguous. The CDR3 sequence is CASSPGNEQFF. CDR3 sequence (DNA): TGTGCCAGCAGCCCCGGTAATGAGCAGTTCTTC.